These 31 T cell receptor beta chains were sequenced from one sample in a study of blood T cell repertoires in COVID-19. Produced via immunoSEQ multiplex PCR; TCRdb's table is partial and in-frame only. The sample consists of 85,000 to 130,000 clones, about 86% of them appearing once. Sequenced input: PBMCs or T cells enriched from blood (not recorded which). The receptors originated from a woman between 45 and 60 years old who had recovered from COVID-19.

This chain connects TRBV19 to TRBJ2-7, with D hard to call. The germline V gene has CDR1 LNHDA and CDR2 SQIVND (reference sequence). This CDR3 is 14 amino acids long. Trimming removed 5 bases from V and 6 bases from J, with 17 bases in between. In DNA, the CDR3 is TGTGCCAGTAGTGCTGCCCTGATCGGGTCCGAGCAGTACTTC. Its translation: CASSAALIGSEQYF.

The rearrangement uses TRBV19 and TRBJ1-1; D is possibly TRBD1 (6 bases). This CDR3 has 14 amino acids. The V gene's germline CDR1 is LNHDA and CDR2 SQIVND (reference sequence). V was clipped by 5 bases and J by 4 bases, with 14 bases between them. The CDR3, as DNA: TGTGCCAGTAGTGAAGGACCCAGGGGCACTGAAGCTTTCTTT. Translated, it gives CASSEGPRGTEAFF.

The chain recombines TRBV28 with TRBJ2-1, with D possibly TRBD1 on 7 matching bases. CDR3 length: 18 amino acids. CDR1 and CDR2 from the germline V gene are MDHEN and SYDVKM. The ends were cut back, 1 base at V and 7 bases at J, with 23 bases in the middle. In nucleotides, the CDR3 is TGTGCCAGCAGTTTATTAGTTTGGCGGAGGGACAGAAAGAATGAGCAGTTCTTC. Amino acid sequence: CASSLLVWRRDRKNEQFF.

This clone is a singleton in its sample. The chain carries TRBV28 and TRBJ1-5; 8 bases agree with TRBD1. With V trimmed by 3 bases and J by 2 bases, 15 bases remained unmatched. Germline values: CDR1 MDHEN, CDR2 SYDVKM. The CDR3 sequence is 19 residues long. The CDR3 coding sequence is TGTGCCAGCAGTTTCATAAAGGGCAGGGGGCTTTATGGCAATCAGCCCCAGCATTTT. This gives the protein CASSFIKGRGLYGNQPQHF.

The CDR3 region is CASSFFQVLGETQYF. Written as DNA, the CDR3 is TGTGCCAGCAGTTTCTTCCAGGTCTTAGGAGAGACCCAGTACTTC. V gene TRBV28 combines with J gene TRBJ2-5; D gene ambiguous. The V and J ends lost 3 bases and 4 bases respectively, with 15 bases between them. Germline V gene data show CDR1 as MDHEN and CDR2 as SYDVKM. This CDR3 spans 15 amino acids.

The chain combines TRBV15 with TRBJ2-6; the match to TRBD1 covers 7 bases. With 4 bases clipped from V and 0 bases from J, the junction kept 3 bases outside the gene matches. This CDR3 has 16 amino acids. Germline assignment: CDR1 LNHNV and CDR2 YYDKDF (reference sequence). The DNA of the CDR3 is TGTGCCACCAGCACTGGGACAGACTCTGGGGCCAACGTCCTGACTTTC. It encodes CATSTGTDSGANVLTF.

The CDR3 reads CASSLQIQKGDGHYEQYF. CDR3 DNA sequence: TGTGCCAGCAGCCTTCAAATACAGAAGGGGGACGGACACTACGAGCAGTACTTC. The chain recombines TRBV7-8 with TRBJ2-7, with D perhaps matching TRBD1 (6 bases). Germline assignment: CDR1 SGHVS and CDR2 FQNEAQ. The CDR3 runs to 18 residues. Trimming shortened V by 5 bases and J by 3 bases, and 26 bases separated the two germline ends.

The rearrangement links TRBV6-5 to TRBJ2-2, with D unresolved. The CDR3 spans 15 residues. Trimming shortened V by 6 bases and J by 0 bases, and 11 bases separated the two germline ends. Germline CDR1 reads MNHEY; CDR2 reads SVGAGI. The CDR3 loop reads CASRHTLTNTGELFF. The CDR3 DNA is TGTGCCAGCAGGCACACCCTTACGAACACCGGGGAGCTGTTTTTT.

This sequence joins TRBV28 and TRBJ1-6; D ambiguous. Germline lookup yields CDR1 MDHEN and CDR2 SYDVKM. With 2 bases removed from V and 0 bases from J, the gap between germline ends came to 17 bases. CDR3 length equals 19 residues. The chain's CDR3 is CASSLPTEILSSYNSPLHF. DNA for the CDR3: TGTGCCAGCAGTTTACCCACCGAGATTCTGAGCTCCTATAATTCACCCCTCCACTTT.

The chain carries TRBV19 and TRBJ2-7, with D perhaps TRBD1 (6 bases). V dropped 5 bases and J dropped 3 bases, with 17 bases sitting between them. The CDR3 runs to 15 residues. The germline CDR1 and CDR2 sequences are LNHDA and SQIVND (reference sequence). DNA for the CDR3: TGTGCCAGTAGTGCCCAAACAGGGAATTACTACGAGCAGTACTTC. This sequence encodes CASSAQTGNYYEQYF.

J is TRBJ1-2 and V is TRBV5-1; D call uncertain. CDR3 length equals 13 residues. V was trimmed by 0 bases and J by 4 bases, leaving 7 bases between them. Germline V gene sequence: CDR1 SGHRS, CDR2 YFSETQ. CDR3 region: CASSLAGLYGYTF. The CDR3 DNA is TGCGCCAGCAGCTTGGCAGGCCTCTATGGCTACACCTTC.

The CDR3 sequence is CASSQSGTRNTGELFF. CDR3 DNA: TGCGCCAGCAGCCAGTCCGGGACTAGAAACACCGGGGAGCTGTTTTTT. This rearrangement joins TRBV5-1 to TRBJ2-2; 8 bases match TRBD2. Germline loops: CDR1 SGHRS, CDR2 YFSETQ. The CDR3 loop spans 16 amino acids. V was pared by 4 bases and J by 2 bases, with 7 bases of the junction left unmatched.

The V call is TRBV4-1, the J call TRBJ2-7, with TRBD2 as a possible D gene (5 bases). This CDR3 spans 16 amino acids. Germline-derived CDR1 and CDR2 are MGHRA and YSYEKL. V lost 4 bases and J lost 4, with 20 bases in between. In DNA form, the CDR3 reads TGCGCCAGCAGCCCAGGCGAGCGGCACAGTATATACGAGCAGTACTTC. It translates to CASSPGERHSIYEQYF.

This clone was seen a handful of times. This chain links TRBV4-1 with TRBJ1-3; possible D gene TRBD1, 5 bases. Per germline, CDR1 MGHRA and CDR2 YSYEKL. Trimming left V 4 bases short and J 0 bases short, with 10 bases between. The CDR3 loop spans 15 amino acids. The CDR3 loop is CASSLTQDSGNTIYF. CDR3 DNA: TGCGCCAGCAGCCTCACACAGGACTCTGGAAACACCATATATTTT.

This CDR3 reads CASSLTGGPSYEQYF. DNA for the CDR3: TGTGCCAGCAGTCTAACAGGGGGCCCCTCCTACGAGCAGTACTTC. The rearrangement uses TRBV3-1 (or the pseudogene TRBV3-2) and TRBJ2-7; 9 bases are a match to TRBD1. Per germline, CDR1 LGHDT and CDR2 YNNKEL (reference sequence). This CDR3 is 15 amino acids long. The V and J ends lost 6 bases and 0 bases, in that order; junction bases with no gene match: 6.

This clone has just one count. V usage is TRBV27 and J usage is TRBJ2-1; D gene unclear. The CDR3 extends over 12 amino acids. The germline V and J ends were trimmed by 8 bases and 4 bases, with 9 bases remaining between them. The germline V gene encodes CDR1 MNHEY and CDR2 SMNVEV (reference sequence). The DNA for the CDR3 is TGTGCCAGCCGGAGTTTATACAATGAGCAGTTCTTC. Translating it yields CASRSLYNEQFF.

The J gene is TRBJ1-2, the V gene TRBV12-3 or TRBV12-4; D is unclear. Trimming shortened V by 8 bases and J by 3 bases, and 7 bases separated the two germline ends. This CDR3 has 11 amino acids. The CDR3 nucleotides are TGTGCCAGCTCACCGGACTATGGCTACACCTTC. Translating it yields CASSPDYGYTF.

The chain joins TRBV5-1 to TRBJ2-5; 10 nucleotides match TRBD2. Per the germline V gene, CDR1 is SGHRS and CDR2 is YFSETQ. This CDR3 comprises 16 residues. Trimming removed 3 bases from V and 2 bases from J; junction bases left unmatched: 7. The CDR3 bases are TGCGCCAGCAGCTCTTCAGCGGGGGGGTATCAAGAGACCCAGTACTTC. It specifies CASSSSAGGYQETQYF.

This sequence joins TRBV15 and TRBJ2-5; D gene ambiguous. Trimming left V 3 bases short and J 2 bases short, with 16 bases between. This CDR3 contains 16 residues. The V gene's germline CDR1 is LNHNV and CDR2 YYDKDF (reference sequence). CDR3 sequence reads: CATSSGLGVIQETQYF. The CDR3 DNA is TGTGCCACCAGCAGTGGCCTCGGAGTGATTCAAGAGACCCAGTACTTC.

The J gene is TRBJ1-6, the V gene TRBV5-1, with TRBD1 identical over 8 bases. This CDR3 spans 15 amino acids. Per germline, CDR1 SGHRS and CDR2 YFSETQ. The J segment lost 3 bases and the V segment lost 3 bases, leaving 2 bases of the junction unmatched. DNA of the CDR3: TGCGCCAGCAGCTGGGGGACAGGCTATAATTCACCCCTCCACTTT. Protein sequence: CASSWGTGYNSPLHF.

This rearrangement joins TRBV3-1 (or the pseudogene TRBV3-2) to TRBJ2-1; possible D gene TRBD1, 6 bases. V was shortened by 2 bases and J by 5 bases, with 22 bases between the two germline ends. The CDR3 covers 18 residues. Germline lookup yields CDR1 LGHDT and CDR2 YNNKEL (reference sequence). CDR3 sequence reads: CASSQSSLGRGGHNEQFF. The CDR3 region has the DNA TGTGCCAGCAGCCAAAGTAGTCTGGGCAGGGGTGGACACAATGAGCAGTTCTTC.

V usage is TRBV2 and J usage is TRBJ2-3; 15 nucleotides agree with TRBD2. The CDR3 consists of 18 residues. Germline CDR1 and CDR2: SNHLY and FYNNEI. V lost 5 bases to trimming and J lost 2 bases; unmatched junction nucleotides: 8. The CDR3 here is CASSRTSGRASVTDTQYF. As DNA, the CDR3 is TGTGCCAGCAGTCGGACTAGCGGGAGGGCCAGTGTCACAGATACGCAGTATTTT.

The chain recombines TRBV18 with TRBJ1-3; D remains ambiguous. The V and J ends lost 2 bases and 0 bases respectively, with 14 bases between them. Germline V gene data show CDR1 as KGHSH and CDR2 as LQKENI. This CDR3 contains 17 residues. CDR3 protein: CASSPNTRSFSGNTIYF. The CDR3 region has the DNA TGTGCCAGCTCACCAAATACCAGGTCGTTCTCTGGAAACACCATATATTTT.

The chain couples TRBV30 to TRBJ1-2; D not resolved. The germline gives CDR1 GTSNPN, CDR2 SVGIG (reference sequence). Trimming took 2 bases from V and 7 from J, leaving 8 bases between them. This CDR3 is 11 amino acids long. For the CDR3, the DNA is TGTGCCTGGAGTAGCACGGGTGGCTACACCTTC. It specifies CAWSSTGGYTF.

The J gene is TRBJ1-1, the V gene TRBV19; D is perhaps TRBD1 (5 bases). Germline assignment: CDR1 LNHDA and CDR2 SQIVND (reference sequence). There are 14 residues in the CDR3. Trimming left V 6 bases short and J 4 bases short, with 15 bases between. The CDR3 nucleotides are TGTGCCAGTAGCAGAGACAGAGTCCGCACTGAAGCTTTCTTT. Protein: CASSRDRVRTEAFF.

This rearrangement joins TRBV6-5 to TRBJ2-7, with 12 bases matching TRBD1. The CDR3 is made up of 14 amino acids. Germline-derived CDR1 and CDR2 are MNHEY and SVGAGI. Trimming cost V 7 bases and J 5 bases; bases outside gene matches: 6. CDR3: CASTPGQGANEQYF. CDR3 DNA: TGTGCCAGCACCCCGGGACAGGGGGCCAACGAGCAGTACTTC.

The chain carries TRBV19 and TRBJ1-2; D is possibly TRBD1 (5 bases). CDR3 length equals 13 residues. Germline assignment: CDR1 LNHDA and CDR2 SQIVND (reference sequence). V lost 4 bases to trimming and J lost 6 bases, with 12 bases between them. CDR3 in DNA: TGTGCCAGTAGTACCCGACAGACAAATGGCTACACCTTC. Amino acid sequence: CASSTRQTNGYTF.

CDR3: CASSHLGQGSSGNTIYF. The CDR3 coding sequence is TGTGCCAGCAGTCACTTAGGGCAGGGAAGCTCTGGAAACACCATATATTTT. V usage is TRBV28 and J usage is TRBJ1-3, with D maybe TRBD1 (5 bases). CDR1 is MDHEN, CDR2 SYDVKM, per germline. The CDR3 is 17 amino acids. Trimming pared 5 bases from V and 0 bases from J, leaving 17 bases between.

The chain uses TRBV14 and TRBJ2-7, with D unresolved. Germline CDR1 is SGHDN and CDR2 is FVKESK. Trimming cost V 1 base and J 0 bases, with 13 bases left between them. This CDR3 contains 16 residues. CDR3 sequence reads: CASSQGFAGYSYEQYF. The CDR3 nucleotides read TGTGCCAGCAGCCAAGGGTTCGCAGGCTACTCCTACGAGCAGTACTTC.

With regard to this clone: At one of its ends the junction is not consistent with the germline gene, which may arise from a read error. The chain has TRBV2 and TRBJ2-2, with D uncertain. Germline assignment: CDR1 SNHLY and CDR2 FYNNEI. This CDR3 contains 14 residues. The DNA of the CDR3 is TGTGCCAGCAGAGAAGCTATGTCCACCGGGGAGCTGTTTTTT. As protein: CASREAMSTGELFF.

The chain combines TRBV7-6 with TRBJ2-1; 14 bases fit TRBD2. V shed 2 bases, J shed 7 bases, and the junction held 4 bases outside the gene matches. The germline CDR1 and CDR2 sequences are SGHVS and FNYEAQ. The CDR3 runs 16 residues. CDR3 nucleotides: TGTGCCAGCAGCTTAACGTGGACTAGCGGGGGGAATGAGCAGTTCTTC. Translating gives CASSLTWTSGGNEQFF.